These T cell receptor beta chains were read from a single sample in a study of T cells in Graves' hyperthyroidism and ophthalmopathy. TCRdb re-called the multiplex PCR reads through MiXCR, storing one row per CDR3 protein. The sample has 500,000 to 600,000 distinct CDR3 sequences, nearly 20% seen once; the top ten hold 47%. The sequencing sample was made of blood. The receptors were gathered from a middle-aged man with Graves' ophthalmopathy. Both conserved end residues are part of each CDR3.

V: TRBV7-3
J: TRBJ2-1
CDR3: CASSFGTSGRNEQFF

V: TRBV4-3
J: TRBJ2-7
CDR3: CASSQDPTYEQYF

V: TRBV7-9
J: TRBJ1-3
CDR3: CASSLAPGTLPGNTIYF

V: TRBV5-1
J: TRBJ2-1
CDR3: CASSTEYLGRKFF

V: TRBV25-1
J: TRBJ1-2
CDR3: CASSEPGARGPNYGYTF

V: TRBV15
J: TRBJ2-5
CDR3: CATSRVGETQYF

V: TRBV5-6
J: TRBJ2-3
CDR3: CASSSTGQSTDTRYF

V: TRBV20-1
J: TRBJ1-6
CDR3: CSARGGAQNSPLHF

V: TRBV6-1
J: TRBJ2-5
CDR3: CASRAGWGTGSGQETQYF

V: TRBV5-8
J: TRBJ2-7
CDR3: CASSLQGQGALGQYF

V: TRBV13
J: TRBJ2-7
CDR3: CASSLGSGLAGLSYEQYF

V: TRBV10-2
J: TRBJ1-5
CDR3: CASSLQGAEQPQHF

V: TRBV6-2/TRBV6-3
J: TRBJ2-5
CDR3: CASSYVRIGGIQETQYF

V: TRBV18
J: TRBJ1-5
CDR3: CASSLSQGAQRSQPQHF